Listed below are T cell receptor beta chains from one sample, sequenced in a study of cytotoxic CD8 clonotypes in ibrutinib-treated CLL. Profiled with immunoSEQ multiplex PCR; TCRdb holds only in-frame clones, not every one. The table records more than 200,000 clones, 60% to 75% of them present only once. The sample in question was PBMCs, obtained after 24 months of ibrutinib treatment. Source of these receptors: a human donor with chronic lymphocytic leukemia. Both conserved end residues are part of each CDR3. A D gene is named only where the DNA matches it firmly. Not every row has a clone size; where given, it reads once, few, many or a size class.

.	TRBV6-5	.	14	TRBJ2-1	CASRSPSPNNEQFF	TGTGCCAGCAGGTCCCCTTCCCCCAACAATGAGCAGTTCTTC
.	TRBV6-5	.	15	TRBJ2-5	CASRRGYPNRETQYF	TGTGCCAGCAGAAGGGGTTATCCTAACCGAGAGACCCAGTACTTC
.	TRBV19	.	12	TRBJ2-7	CASSGSGNEQYF	TGTGCCAGTAGCGGGAGTGGGAACGAGCAGTACTTC
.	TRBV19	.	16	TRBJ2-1	CASSIVGGTPYNEQFF	TGTGCCAGTAGTATAGTGGGCGGTACCCCCTACAATGAGCAGTTCTTC
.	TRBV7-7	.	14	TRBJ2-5	CASSLDSYGETQYF	TGTGCTAGCAGCCTAGACAGCTACGGGGAGACCCAGTACTTC
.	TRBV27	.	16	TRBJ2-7	CASSLSGWSGTYEQYF	TGTGCCAGCAGTTTATCGGGGTGGAGTGGGACCTACGAGCAGTACTTC
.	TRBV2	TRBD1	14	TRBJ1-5	CASSLTGDEQPQHF	TGTGCCAGCAGCTTGACAGGGGATGAGCAGCCCCAGCATTTT
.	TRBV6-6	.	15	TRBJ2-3	CASRFQLSYTDTQYF	TGTGCCAGCAGGTTCCAACTTTCCTACACAGATACGCAGTATTTT
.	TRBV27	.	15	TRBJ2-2	CASSRPGLNTGELFF	TGTGCCAGCAGCCGACCGGGACTGAACACCGGGGAGCTGTTTTTT
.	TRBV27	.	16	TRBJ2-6	CASSFHRVSGANVLTF	TGTGCCAGCAGTTTCCACAGGGTTTCTGGGGCCAACGTCCTGACTTTC
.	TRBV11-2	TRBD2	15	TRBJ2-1	CASSSGLATYNEQFF	TGTGCCAGCAGCTCGGGACTAGCGACCTACAATGAGCAGTTCTTC
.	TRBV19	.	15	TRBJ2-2	CASRDSEYYTGELFF	TGTGCCAGTAGGGACTCGGAATATTACACCGGGGAGCTGTTTTTT
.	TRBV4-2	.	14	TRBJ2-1	CASSSERPGDEQFF	TGTGCCAGCAGCTCCGAGCGTCCCGGCGATGAGCAGTTCTTC
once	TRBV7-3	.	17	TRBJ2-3	CASSSRLGGLSTDTQYF	TGTGCCAGCAGCTCGCGCCTTGGCGGGCTAAGCACAGATACGCAGTATTTT
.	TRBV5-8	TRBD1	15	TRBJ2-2	CASSLTGFNTGELFF	TGTGCCAGCAGCCTGACAGGGTTTAACACCGGGGAGCTGTTTTTT
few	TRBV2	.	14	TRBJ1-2	CASSEVGISQGYTF	TGTGCCAGCAGTGAAGTGGGCATATCCCAGGGCTACACCTTC
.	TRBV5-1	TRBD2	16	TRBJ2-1	CASSLRLAGVSGEQFF	TGCGCCAGCAGCTTGCGGCTAGCGGGAGTCTCTGGTGAGCAGTTCTTC
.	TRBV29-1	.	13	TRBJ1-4	CSGQESTNEKLFF	TGCAGCGGTCAGGAGTCAACTAATGAAAAACTGTTTTTT
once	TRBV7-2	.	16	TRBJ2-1	CASSATTVPGVGEQFF	TGTGCCAGCAGCGCTACGACAGTGCCGGGTGTCGGTGAGCAGTTCTTC
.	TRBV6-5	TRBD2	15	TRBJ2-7	CASSPTSGKSYEQYF	TGTGCCAGCAGCCCGACTAGCGGGAAGTCCTACGAGCAGTACTTC
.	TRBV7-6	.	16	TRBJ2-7	CASSLTLATEFYEQYF	TGTGCCAGCAGCCTAACACTCGCGACAGAATTCTACGAGCAGTACTTC
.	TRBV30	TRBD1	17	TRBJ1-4	CAWSPITRQGWDEKLFF	TGTGCCTGGAGTCCTATAACCCGACAGGGGTGGGATGAAAAACTGTTTTTT
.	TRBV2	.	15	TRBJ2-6	CASSDRFAGANVLTF	TGTGCCAGCAGTGATCGGTTTGCTGGGGCCAACGTCCTGACTTTC
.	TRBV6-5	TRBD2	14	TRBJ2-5	CASSYSTSEETQYF	TGTGCCAGCAGTTACTCGACTAGCGAAGAGACCCAGTACTTC
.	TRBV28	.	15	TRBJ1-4	CASSFTGLGSEKLFF	TGTGCCAGCAGTTTCACCGGTCTGGGGAGTGAAAAACTGTTTTTT
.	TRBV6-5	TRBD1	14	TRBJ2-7	CASSLDRGRNEQYF	TGTGCCAGCAGCTTGGACAGGGGGCGCAACGAGCAGTACTTC
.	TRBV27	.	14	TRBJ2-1	CASSNRDTYNEQFF	TGTGCCAGCAGTAATCGGGACACCTACAATGAGCAGTTCTTC